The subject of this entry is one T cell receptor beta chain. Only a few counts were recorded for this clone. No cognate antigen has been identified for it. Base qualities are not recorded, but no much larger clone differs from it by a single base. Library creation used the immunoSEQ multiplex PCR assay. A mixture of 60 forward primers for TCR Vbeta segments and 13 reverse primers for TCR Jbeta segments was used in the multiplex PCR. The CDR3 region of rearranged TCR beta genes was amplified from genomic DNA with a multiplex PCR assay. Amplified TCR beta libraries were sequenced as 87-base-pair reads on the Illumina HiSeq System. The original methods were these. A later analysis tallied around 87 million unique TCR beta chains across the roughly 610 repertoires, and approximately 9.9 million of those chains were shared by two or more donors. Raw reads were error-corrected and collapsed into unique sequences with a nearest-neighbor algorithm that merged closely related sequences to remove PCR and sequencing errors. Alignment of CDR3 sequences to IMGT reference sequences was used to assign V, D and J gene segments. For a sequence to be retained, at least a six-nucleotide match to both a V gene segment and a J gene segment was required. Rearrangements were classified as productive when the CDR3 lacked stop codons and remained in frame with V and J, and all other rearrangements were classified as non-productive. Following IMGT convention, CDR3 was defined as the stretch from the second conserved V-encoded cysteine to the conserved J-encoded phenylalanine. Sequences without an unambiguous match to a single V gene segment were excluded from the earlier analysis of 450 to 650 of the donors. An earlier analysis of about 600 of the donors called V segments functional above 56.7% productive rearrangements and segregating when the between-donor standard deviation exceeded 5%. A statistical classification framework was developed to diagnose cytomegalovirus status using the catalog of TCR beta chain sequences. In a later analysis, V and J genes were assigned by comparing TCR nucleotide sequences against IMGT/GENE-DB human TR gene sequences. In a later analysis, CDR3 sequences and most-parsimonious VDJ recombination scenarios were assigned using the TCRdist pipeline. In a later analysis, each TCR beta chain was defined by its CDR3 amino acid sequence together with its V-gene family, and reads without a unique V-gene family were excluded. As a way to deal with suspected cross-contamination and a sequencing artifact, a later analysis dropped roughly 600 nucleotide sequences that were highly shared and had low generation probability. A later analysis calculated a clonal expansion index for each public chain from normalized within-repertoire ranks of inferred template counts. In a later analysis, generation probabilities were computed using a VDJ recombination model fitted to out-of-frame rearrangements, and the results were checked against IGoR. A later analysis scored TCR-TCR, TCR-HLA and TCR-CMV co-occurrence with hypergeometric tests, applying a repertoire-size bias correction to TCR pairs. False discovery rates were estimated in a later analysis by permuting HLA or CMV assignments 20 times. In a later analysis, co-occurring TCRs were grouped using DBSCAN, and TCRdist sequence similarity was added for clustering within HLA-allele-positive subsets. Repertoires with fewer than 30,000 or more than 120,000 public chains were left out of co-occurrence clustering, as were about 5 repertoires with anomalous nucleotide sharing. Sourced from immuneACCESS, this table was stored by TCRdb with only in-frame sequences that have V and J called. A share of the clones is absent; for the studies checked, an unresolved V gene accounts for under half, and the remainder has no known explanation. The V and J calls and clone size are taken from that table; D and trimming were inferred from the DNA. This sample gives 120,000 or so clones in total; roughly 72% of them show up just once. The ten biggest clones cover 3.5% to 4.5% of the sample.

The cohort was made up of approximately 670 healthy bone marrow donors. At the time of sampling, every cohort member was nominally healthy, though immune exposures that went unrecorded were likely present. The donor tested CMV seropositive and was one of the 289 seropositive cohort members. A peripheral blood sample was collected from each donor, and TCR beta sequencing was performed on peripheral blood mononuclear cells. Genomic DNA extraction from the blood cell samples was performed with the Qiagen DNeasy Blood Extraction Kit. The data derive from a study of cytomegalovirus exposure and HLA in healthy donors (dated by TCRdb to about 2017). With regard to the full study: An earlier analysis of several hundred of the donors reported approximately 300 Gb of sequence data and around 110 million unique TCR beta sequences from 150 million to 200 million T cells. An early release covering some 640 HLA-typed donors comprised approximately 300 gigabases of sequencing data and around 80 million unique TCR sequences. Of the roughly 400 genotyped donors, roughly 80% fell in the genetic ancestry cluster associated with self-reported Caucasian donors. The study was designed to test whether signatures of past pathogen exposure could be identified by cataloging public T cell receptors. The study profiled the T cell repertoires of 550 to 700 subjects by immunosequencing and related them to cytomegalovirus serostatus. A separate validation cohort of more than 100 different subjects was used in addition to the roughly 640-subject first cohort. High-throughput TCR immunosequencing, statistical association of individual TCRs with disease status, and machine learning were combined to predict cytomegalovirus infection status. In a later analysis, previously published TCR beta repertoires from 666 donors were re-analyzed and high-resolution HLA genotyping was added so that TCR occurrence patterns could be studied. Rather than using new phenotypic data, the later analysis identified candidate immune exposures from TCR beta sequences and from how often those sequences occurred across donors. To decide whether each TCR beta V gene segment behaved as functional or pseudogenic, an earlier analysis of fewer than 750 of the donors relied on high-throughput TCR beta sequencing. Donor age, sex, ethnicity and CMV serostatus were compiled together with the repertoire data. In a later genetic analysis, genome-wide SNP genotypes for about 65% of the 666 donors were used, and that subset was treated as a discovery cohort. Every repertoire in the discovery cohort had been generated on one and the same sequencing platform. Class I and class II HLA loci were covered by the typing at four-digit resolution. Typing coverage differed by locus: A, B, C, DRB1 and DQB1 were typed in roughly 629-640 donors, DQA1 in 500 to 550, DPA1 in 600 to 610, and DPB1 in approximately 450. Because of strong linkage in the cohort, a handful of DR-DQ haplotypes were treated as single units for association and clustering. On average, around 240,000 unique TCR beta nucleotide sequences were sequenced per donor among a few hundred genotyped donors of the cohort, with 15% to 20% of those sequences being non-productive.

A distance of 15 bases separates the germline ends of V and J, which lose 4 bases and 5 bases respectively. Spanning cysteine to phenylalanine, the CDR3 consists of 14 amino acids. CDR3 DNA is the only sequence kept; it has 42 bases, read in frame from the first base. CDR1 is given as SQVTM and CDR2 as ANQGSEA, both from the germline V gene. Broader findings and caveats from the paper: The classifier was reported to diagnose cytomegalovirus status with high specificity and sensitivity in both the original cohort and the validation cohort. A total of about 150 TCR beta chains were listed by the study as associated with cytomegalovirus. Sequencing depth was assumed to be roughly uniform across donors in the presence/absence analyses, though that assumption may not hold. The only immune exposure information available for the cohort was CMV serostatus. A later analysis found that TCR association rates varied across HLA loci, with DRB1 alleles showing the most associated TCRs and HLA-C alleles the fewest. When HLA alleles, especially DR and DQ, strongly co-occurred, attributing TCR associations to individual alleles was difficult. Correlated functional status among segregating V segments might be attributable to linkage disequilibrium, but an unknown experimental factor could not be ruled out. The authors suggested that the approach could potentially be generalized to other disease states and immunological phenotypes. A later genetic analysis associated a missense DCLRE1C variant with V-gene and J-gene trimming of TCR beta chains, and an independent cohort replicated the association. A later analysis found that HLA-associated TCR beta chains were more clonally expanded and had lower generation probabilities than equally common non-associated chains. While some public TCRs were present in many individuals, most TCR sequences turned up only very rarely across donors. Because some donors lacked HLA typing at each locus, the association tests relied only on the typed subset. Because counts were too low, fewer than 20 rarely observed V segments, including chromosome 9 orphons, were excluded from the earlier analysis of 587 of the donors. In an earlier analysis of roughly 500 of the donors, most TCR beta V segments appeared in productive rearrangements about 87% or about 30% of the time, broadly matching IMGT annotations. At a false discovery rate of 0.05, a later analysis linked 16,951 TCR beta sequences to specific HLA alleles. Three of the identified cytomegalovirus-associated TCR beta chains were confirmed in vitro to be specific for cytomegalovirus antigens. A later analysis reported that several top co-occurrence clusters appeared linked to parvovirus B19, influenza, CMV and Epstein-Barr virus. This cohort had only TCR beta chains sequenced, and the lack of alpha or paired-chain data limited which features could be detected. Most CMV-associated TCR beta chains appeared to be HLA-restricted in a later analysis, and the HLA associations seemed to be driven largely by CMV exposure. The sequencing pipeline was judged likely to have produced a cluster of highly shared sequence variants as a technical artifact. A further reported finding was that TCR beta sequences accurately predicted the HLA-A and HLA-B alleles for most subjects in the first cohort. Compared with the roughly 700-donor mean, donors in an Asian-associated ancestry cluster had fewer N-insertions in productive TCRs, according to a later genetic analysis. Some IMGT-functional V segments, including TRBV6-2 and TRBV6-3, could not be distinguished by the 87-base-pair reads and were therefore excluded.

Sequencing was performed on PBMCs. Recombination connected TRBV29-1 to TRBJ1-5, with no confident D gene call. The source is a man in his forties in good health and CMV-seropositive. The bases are TGCAGCGTTGCCTTGAATGCCGGGGATCAGCCCCAGCATTTT. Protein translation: CSVALNAGDQPQHF. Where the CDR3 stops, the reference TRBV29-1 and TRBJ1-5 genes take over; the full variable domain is SAVISQKPSRDICQRGTSLTIQCQVDSQVTMMFWYRQQPGQSLTLIATANQGSEATYESGFVIDKFPISRPNLTFSTLTVSNMSPEDSSIYLCSVALNAGDQPQHFGDGTRLSIL.